This T cell receptor beta chain was obtained from a study of spatial heterogeneity in lung cancer. On the study more broadly: Patients with untreated early-stage non-small cell lung cancer, numbering roughly 69, were the donors. Detection consistently captured more beta-chain sequences than alpha-chain sequences. Study-wide results and caveats: Blood carried ubiquitous expanded tumor TCRs more at resection than follow-up.

One entry per CDR3 protein, called by TCRdb with MiXCR from the 5' RACE reads. The sample holds some 110,000 distinct CDR3 sequences, approximately 12% seen once. The time point is: blood at routine non-recurrence follow-up after resection. The authors sequenced whole RNA from tumor, nontumor lung or frozen PBMC without sorting. V lost 5 bases, J lost 3 bases, and 19 bases lay in between. The CDR3 has 17 residues. CDR1 and CDR2 (germline): KGHDR, SFDVKD. This clonotype appeared a few times. The antigen remains unidentified. Sequenced here: PBMCs, sampled at follow-up. This TCR came from a male donor with early-stage non-small cell lung cancer. This chain uses TRBV24-1 with TRBJ2-1; D might be TRBD2 (7 bases). In nucleotides, the CDR3 is TGTGCCACCAGTGTCCCTTCGGGGGGCGGGGGCTACAATGAGCAGTTCTTC. Protein: CATSVPSGGGGYNEQFF.